The 5 T cell receptor beta chains listed next were all sequenced from one sample in a study of vaccination and CD4 T cells after COVID-19. The Oncomine TCR Beta short-read assay generated sequence data from the DNA of cultured CD4+ T cells. TCRdb re-called the PCR reads through MiXCR, storing one row per CDR3 protein. Of 15,000 to 20,000 distinct CDR3 sequences in the sample, around 32% were seen once. Treatment meaning: roughly nine-day PBMC culture with coronavirus spike peptide pools or control peptides (ViraFEST assay). The antigens for these receptors are not known. The sample was cultured CD4+ T cells from blood. The source of these receptors is a human donor with COVID-19.

This chain links TRBV28 with TRBJ1-1; no clear D. In germline, CDR1 is MDHEN, CDR2 SYDVKM. V was trimmed by 5 bases and J by 3 bases, leaving 13 bases between them. The CDR3 extends over 14 amino acids. The CDR3 here is CASSPHTTYTEAFF. CDR3 DNA: TGTGCCAGCAGTCCACACACCACATACACTGAAGCTTTCTTT.

V gene TRBV11-3 combines with J gene TRBJ2-1; 8 bases fit TRBD2. CDR1 and CDR2 from the germline V gene are SGHNT and YENEEA. The CDR3 has 16 amino acids. Trimming cost V 5 bases and J 5 bases; bases outside gene matches: 11. The CDR3 loop reads CASSQPPGLGDNEQFF. DNA of the CDR3: TGTGCCAGCAGCCAGCCCCCGGGACTAGGAGACAATGAGCAGTTCTTC. The whole variable domain, remainder taken from reference TRBV11-3 and TRBJ2-1, is EAGVVQSPRYKIIEKKQPVAFWCNPISGHNTLYWYLQNLGQGPELLIRYENEEAVDDSQLPKDRFSAERLKGVDSTLKIQPAELGDSAVYLCASSQPPGLGDNEQFFGPGTRLTVL.

The chain has TRBV20-1 and TRBJ2-1, with 12 bases lining up with TRBD2. Germline values: CDR1 DFQATT, CDR2 SNEGSKA (reference sequence). The CDR3 extends over 18 amino acids. With V trimmed by 3 bases and J by 1 base, 10 bases remained unmatched. The CDR3 sequence is CSASSLAGGPLSYNEQFF. The CDR3 DNA reads as TGCAGTGCTAGTTCTCTAGCGGGGGGGCCATTGTCCTACAATGAGCAGTTCTTC.

The table lists this clonotype with a few counts. This sequence joins TRBV28 and TRBJ2-2; possible D gene TRBD2, 6 bases. Germline assignment: CDR1 MDHEN and CDR2 SYDVKM. The CDR3 is 17 residues long. Trimming took off 3 bases at V and 4 bases at J, with 18 bases between the two ends. CDR3 region: CASSFFRVTGVTGELFF. CDR3 DNA: TGTGCCAGCAGTTTTTTCCGGGTAACGGGAGTCACCGGGGAGCTGTTTTTT. Supplemented by reference TRBV28 and TRBJ2-2, the full variable domain reads DVKVTQSSRYLVKRTGEKVFLECVQDMDHENMFWYRQDPGLGLRLIYFSYDVKMKEKGDIPEGYSVSREKKERFSLILESASTNQTSMYLCASSFFRVTGVTGELFFGEGSRLTVL.

This clonotype was picked up a small number of times. The J gene is TRBJ2-3, the V gene TRBV5-4, with D hard to call. CDR1 is SGHNT and CDR2 is YYREEE in the germline V gene (reference sequence). V lost 2 bases to trimming and J lost 1 base, with 5 bases between them. There are 13 residues in the CDR3. The CDR3 is CASSFERTDTQYF. DNA of the CDR3: TGTGCCAGCAGCTTTGAGCGCACAGATACGCAGTATTTT.